This T cell receptor beta chain is from a study of shared clonotypes between healthy human individuals. TCRdb's table, derived via immunoSEQ multiplex PCR, lists solely in-frame clones and lacks some. The sample shows roughly 2,300,000 clones, around 90% of them seen only once. V was cut by 4 bases and J by 5 bases, with 15 bases left in between. The V gene's germline CDR1 is MNHEY and CDR2 SMNVEV (reference sequence). This CDR3 is built from 14 residues. The chain combines TRBV27 with TRBJ2-7; the D gene is possibly TRBD2 (5 bases). The sample taken for sequencing was naive CD4+ T cells from PBMCs. This sample's subset: CD45RA+ positively selected. This sequence was found in a man between 18 and 29 years old in good health. Some clones in this sample may be carry-over from other donors' samples. CDR3 sequence reads: CASSSAGRGNEQYF. DNA for the CDR3: TGTGCCAGCAGTTCGGCGGGCCGAGGGAACGAGCAGTACTTC.